This is a list of T cell receptor beta chains from one sample in a study of shared clonotypes between healthy human individuals. The assay was immunoSEQ multiplex PCR, and TCRdb's table has in-frame clones only and misses some. This sample carries 90,000 to 120,000 clones, 67% of them seen once, and the ten largest clones take roughly 22%. Input material: memory CD8+ T cells sorted from blood. The receptors shown here come from a woman aged 30 to 39 in good health. The CDR3 runs from the conserved cysteine through the conserved F or W. The D gene is left open where the match is weak. Size values are once, few and many counts, or a class for expanded clones, and some rows have none.

NA	TRBV28	TRBJ1-2	TRBD1	CASSAQGAPSGLGYTF	TGTGCCAGCAGTGCACAGGGGGCCCCCTCGGGGTTAGGCTACACCTTC
once	TRBV2	TRBJ1-1	NA	CASSDNSNTEAFF	TGTGCCAGCAGTGACAACAGTAACACTGAAGCTTTCTTT
NA	TRBV11-2	TRBJ2-7	NA	CASSPPSYEQYF	TGTGCCAGCAGTCCTCCGTCCTACGAGCAGTACTTC
once	TRBV10-3	TRBJ1-3	NA	CATVGNTIYF	TGTGCCACAGTCGGAAACACCATATATTTT
few	TRBV9	TRBJ1-1	NA	CASSVSWGSTEAFF	TGTGCCAGCAGCGTATCGTGGGGCTCCACTGAAGCTTTCTTT
NA	TRBV4-2	TRBJ2-7	NA	CASSQGSEQYF	TGTGCCAGCAGCCAGGGCAGCGAGCAGTACTTC
NA	TRBV28	TRBJ2-2	NA	CASNEGGNTGELFF	TGTGCCAGCAACGAGGGCGGGAACACCGGGGAGCTGTTTTTT
NA	TRBV4-2	TRBJ2-7	NA	CASSLLGGLSYEQYF	TGTGCCAGCAGCCTACTCGGGGGGCTCTCCTACGAGCAGTACTTC
few	TRBV4-1	TRBJ1-2	NA	CASSQDNQYGYTF	TGCGCCAGCAGCCAGGACAACCAGTATGGCTACACCTTC
NA	TRBV6-5	TRBJ2-7	NA	CASSGANTPTYEQYF	TGTGCCAGCAGTGGCGCCAACACACCTACCTACGAGCAGTACTTC
many	TRBV28	TRBJ2-3	TRBD2	CASSTTGLAGETQYF	TGTGCCAGCAGTACGACGGGACTAGCGGGAGAAACGCAGTATTTT
NA	TRBV2	TRBJ2-4	TRBD2	CASSSSGISSTKNIQYF	TGTGCCAGCAGTTCTAGCGGGATCTCCTCAACCAAAAACATTCAGTACTTC
NA	TRBV28	TRBJ1-1	NA	CASSYHNTEAFF	TGTGCCAGCAGTTACCATAACACTGAAGCTTTCTTT
NA	TRBV4-1	TRBJ2-7	NA	CASSQGLGDEQYF	TGCGCCAGCAGCCAAGGGTTGGGCGACGAGCAGTACTTC
NA	TRBV5-4	TRBJ2-1	NA	CASSLRRGANEQFF	TGTGCCAGCAGCTTGCGGCGGGGTGCGAATGAGCAGTTCTTC
many	TRBV5-4	TRBJ2-7	NA	CASSLAIASVYEQYF	TGTGCCAGCAGCCTCGCGATTGCTTCAGTCTACGAGCAGTACTTC
many	TRBV4-2	TRBJ2-7	TRBD2	CASSQGLAGSYEQYF	TGTGCCAGCAGCCAAGGACTAGCGGGCTCCTACGAGCAGTACTTC
few	TRBV27	TRBJ2-1	NA	CASTPRLLGLPHEQFF	TGTGCCAGCACTCCTAGGTTGTTAGGTCTCCCCCATGAGCAGTTCTTC
few	TRBV11-2	TRBJ2-1	TRBD2	CASSLDGLAGLVEQFF	TGTGCCAGCAGCTTAGATGGACTAGCGGGACTGGTCGAGCAGTTCTTC
few	TRBV4-1	TRBJ1-3	NA	CASSQGHSGNTIYF	TGCGCCAGCAGCCAGGGACACTCTGGAAACACCATATATTTT
few	TRBV5-4	TRBJ2-3	NA	CASSLEWAGGSTDTQYF	TGTGCCAGCAGCTTAGAATGGGCAGGGGGGAGCACAGATACGCAGTATTTT
NA	TRBV21-1	TRBJ2-4	NA	CASSNFGELEYF	TGTGCCAGCAGCAATTTCGGGGAATTGGAGTACTTC
NA	TRBV29-1	TRBJ2-3	NA	CSVVRATSTDTQYF	TGCAGCGTTGTTCGGGCCACTAGCACAGATACGCAGTATTTT
NA	TRBV7-9	TRBJ2-7	NA	CASSFSGRDYYEQYF	TGTGCCAGCAGCTTCAGCGGCCGGGATTACTACGAGCAGTACTTC
NA	TRBV5-5	TRBJ1-5	NA	CASSSWDGLQPQHF	TGTGCCAGCAGCTCGTGGGACGGATTACAGCCCCAGCATTTT
many	TRBV28	TRBJ2-3	NA	CASSGLEGHGTDTQYF	TGTGCCAGCAGCGGTCTCGAGGGCCATGGCACAGATACGCAGTATTTT
NA	TRBV7-9	TRBJ2-1	TRBD2	CASSFPTSGNIADDEQFF	TGTGCCAGCAGCTTCCCGACTAGCGGGAATATCGCGGATGATGAGCAGTTCTTC
few	TRBV28	TRBJ2-3	TRBD2	CASSSISGRKGTDTQYF	TGTGCCAGCAGTTCAATTAGCGGGAGGAAGGGCACAGATACGCAGTATTTT
NA	TRBV7-9	TRBJ2-7	NA	CASSLSSWSEQYF	TGTGCCAGCAGCTTATCGTCCTGGAGCGAGCAGTACTTC
few	TRBV5-6	TRBJ1-3	NA	CASSLGLFGNTIYF	TGTGCCAGCAGCTTGGGGCTGTTTGGAAACACCATATATTTT
few	TRBV28	TRBJ1-2	TRBD1	CASKTGLFYGYTF	TGTGCCAGCAAGACAGGGTTGTTTTATGGCTACACCTTC
NA	TRBV6-6	TRBJ1-2	NA	CASSYRRRSGYTF	TGTGCCAGCAGTTACCGCAGGAGGAGTGGCTACACCTTC
many	TRBV6-1	TRBJ2-7	TRBD1	CASSEQGASSYEQYF	TGTGCCAGCAGTGAACAGGGGGCCAGCTCTTACGAGCAGTACTTC
many	TRBV28	TRBJ1-1	TRBD1	CASSLGTLRGQPNTEAFF	TGTGCCAGCAGTTTAGGGACACTCAGGGGGCAGCCGAACACTGAAGCTTTCTTT
NA	TRBV5-1	TRBJ2-3	NA	CASSLVLGARTDTQYF	TGCGCCAGCAGCTTGGTATTGGGGGCGCGCACAGATACGCAGTATTTT
NA	TRBV11-2	TRBJ1-2	TRBD1	CASSLEGTAILYYGYTF	TGTGCCAGCAGCTTAGAAGGGACAGCGATACTATACTATGGCTACACCTTC
NA	TRBV9	TRBJ2-2	NA	CASSDGNTGELFF	TGTGCCAGCAGCGATGGGAACACCGGGGAGCTGTTTTTT
few	TRBV11-1	TRBJ2-7	TRBD2	CASSLGLAGVEQYF	TGTGCCAGCAGCTTAGGACTAGCGGGAGTGGAGCAGTACTTC
many	TRBV5-6	TRBJ2-1	NA	CASSLEENSYNEQFF	TGTGCCAGCAGCTTGGAGGAGAACTCCTACAATGAGCAGTTCTTC
NA	TRBV27	TRBJ2-7	NA	CASSLSRYSYEQYF	TGTGCCAGCAGTTTGTCTAGGTACTCCTACGAGCAGTACTTC
NA	TRBV11-2	TRBJ2-7	TRBD2	CASSSLAEPPLYEQYF	TGTGCCAGCAGCTCACTAGCGGAACCCCCCCTATACGAGCAGTACTTC
NA	TRBV7-6	TRBJ2-7	NA	CASSRGLGGPTYEQYF	TGTGCCAGCAGCCGCGGTCTCGGGGGGCCGACCTACGAGCAGTACTTC
NA	TRBV29-1	TRBJ2-7	NA	CNVEDRLGYEQYF	TGCAACGTTGAAGATCGTCTAGGCTACGAGCAGTACTTC
NA	TRBV13	TRBJ2-1	NA	CASSLGQFYNEQFF	TGTGCCAGCAGCTTGGGACAATTTTACAATGAGCAGTTCTTC
few	TRBV7-2	TRBJ2-1	NA	CASSQDSSYNEQFF	TGTGCCAGCAGCCAAGACTCCTCCTACAATGAGCAGTTCTTC
few	TRBV6-5	TRBJ1-2	NA	CASSYGAYYGYTF	TGTGCCAGCAGTTATGGGGCCTACTATGGCTACACCTTC
NA	TRBV1	TRBJ2-1	NA	CTSSQGPRSTPYNEQFF	TGCACCAGCAGCCAAGGGCCTCGATCCACCCCTTACAATGAGCAGTTCTTC
few	TRBV2	TRBJ2-4	NA	CASTNQLVLAKNIQYF	TGTGCCAGCACGAACCAATTGGTCTTGGCCAAAAACATTCAGTACTTC
NA	TRBV5-4	TRBJ2-7	TRBD1	CASSLSRQGAGEQYF	TGTGCCAGCAGCTTGTCTCGGCAGGGGGCGGGTGAGCAGTACTTC
NA	TRBV6-5	TRBJ1-5	NA	CASSYGGRSSNQPQHF	TGTGCCAGCAGTTACGGGGGCAGGAGCAGCAATCAGCCCCAGCATTTT
once	TRBV6-1	TRBJ2-7	TRBD1	CAPRAGGFYEQYF	TGTGCCCCCAGGGCAGGGGGCTTTTACGAGCAGTACTTC
few	TRBV5-5	TRBJ2-1	NA	CASILRLGLNEQFF	TGTGCCAGCATTCTCCGACTGGGGCTGAATGAGCAGTTCTTC
NA	TRBV4-2	TRBJ2-7	TRBD2	CASRSRLAGVYEQYF	TGTGCCAGCAGATCCCGACTAGCGGGAGTCTACGAGCAGTACTTC